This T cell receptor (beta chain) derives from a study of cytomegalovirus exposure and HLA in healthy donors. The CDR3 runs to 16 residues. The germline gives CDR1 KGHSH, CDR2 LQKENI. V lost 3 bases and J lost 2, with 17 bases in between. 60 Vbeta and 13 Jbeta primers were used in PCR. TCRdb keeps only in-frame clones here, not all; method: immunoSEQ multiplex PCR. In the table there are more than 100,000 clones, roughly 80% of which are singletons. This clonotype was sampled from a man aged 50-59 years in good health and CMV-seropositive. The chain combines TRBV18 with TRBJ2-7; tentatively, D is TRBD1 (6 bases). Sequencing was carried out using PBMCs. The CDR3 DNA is TGTGCCAGCTCACCCCAGGGGAACAGGGATACCTACGAGCAGTACTTC. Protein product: CASSPQGNRDTYEQYF. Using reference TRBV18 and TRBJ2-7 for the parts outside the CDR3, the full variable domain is NAGVMQNPRHLVRRRGQEARLRCSPMKGHSHVYWYRQLPEEGLKFMVYLQKENIIDESGMPKERFSAEFPKEGPSILRIQQVVRGDSAAYFCASSPQGNRDTYEQYFGPGTRLTVT.